This TCR beta chain was identified in a study of T cell responses to AZD1222 COVID-19 vaccine. Generated by immunoSEQ multiplex PCR, the TCRdb table keeps only in-frame clones and is missing some. The table lists over 150,000 clones, 80% to 95% of them singletons. This CDR3 spans 12 amino acids. Trimming pared 3 bases from V and 6 bases from J, leaving 6 bases between. Germline CDR1 and CDR2: LGHDT and YNNKEL (reference sequence). The origin of this receptor is an adult who received the AZD1222 COVID-19 vaccine. Sequencing used peripheral blood, obtained 28 days after the second AZD1222 dose. The V call is TRBV3-1 (or the pseudogene TRBV3-2), the J call TRBJ1-5, with D uncertain. In nucleotides, the CDR3 is TGTGCCAGCAGCCATCTTAGTCAGCCCCAGCATTTT. Protein: CASSHLSQPQHF.